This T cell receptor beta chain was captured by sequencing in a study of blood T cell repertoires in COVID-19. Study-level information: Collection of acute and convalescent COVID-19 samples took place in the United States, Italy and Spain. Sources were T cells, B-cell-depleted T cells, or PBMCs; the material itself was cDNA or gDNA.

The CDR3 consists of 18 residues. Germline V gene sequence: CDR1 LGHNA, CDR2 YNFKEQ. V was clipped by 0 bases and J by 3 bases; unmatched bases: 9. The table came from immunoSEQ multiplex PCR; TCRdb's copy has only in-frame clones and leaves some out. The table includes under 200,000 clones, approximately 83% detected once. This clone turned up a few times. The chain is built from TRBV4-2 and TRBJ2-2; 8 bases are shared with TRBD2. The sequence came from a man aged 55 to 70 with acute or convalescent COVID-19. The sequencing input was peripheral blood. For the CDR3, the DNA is TGTGCCAGCAGCCAAGATCAAATTAGCGGGACGTACACCGGGGAGCTGTTTTTT. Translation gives CASSQDQISGTYTGELFF.